What follows are 20 T cell receptor beta chains derived from one specimen sequenced in a study of long-term antiretroviral therapy in people with HIV. Researchers ran immunoSEQ v3.0 at survey level. Assay used: immunoSEQ multiplex PCR; TCRdb lists only in-frame clones, some missing. This table holds over 25,000 clones, around 97% found once. The source was unsorted PBMCs, collected 7.6 years after starting antiretroviral therapy. All receptors come from a man aged 25 to 40 with HIV.

The chain carries TRBV11-3 and TRBJ2-1, with D possibly matching TRBD2 (6 bases). V lost 0 bases to trimming and J lost 4 bases, with 13 bases between them. The CDR3 runs 16 residues. Germline V gene data show CDR1 as SGHNT and CDR2 as YENEEA. CDR3 nucleotide sequence: TGTGCCAGCAGCTTAGAGGGGGACGGAGGGTACAATGAGCAGTTCTTC. Protein sequence: CASSLEGDGGYNEQFF. Supplemented by reference TRBV11-3 and TRBJ2-1, the full variable domain reads EAGVVQSPRYKIIEKKQPVAFWCNPISGHNTLYWYLQNLGQGPELLIRYENEEAVDDSQLPKDRFSAERLKGVDSTLKIQPAELGDSAVYLCASSLEGDGGYNEQFFGPGTRLTVL.

This clone was detected only a few times. The chain uses TRBV6-6 and TRBJ1-2; 11 bases fit TRBD1. The CDR3 runs to 15 residues. V shed 6 bases, J shed 5 bases, and the junction held 8 bases outside the gene matches. Germline CDR1 and CDR2: MNHNY and SVGAGI (reference sequence). CDR3 residues: CASSSLDRGPYGYTF. The CDR3 DNA sequence: TGTGCCAGCAGCTCCCTGGACAGGGGGCCGTATGGCTACACCTTC.

The chain uses TRBV7-3 and TRBJ2-1, with 10 nucleotides matching TRBD2. Losses at the gene ends were 3 bases for V and 6 bases for J; bases not matched to a gene: 14. The CDR3 sequence is 18 residues long. CDR1 and CDR2 (germline): SGHTA, FQGTGA. The DNA of the CDR3 is TGTGCCAGCAGCTTTAGGGGTGGGAGCGGGAGGGCCTTCAATGAGCAGTTCTTC. Protein: CASSFRGGSGRAFNEQFF.

This chain links TRBV30 with TRBJ2-1; 7 bases are a match to TRBD2. Germline values: CDR1 GTSNPN, CDR2 SVGIG (reference sequence). There are 13 residues in the CDR3. J was trimmed by 3 bases and V by 3 bases; bases with no gene match: 2. Here the CDR3 reads CAWRSGIYNEQFF. The CDR3 DNA reads TGTGCCTGGAGGAGCGGGATCTACAATGAGCAGTTCTTC.

V is TRBV2 and J is TRBJ2-1; the D gene is possibly TRBD2 (5 bases). The germline CDR1 and CDR2 sequences are SNHLY and FYNNEI. V was trimmed by 0 bases and J by 5 bases, leaving 14 bases between them. This CDR3 spans 16 amino acids. The CDR3 nucleotides are TGTGCCAGCAGTGAAGCGCTTACCGGCGGGCACAATGAGCAGTTCTTC. Translation: CASSEALTGGHNEQFF.

The chain uses TRBV2 and TRBJ2-5, with 8 nucleotides matching TRBD2. Germline V gives CDR1 SNHLY, CDR2 FYNNEI. The CDR3 has 15 residues. V shed 5 bases, J shed 4 bases, and the junction held 9 bases outside the gene matches. CDR3 coding DNA: TGTGCCAGCAGTCAGGGCGGGGGGCTTGGAGAGACCCAGTACTTC. Its protein is CASSQGGGLGETQYF.

The rearrangement uses TRBV6-1 and TRBJ1-1; D is possibly TRBD1 (6 bases). Germline CDR1 is MNHNS and CDR2 is SASEGT. V was pared by 4 bases and J by 0 bases, with 9 bases between. The CDR3 spans 14 residues. The CDR3 DNA reads as TGTGCCAGCAGTGCGGGACAAATGAACACTGAAGCTTTCTTT. Translating gives CASSAGQMNTEAFF.

This clone was seen only once. The chain couples TRBV9 to TRBJ1-5; no clear D gene. The germline CDR1 and CDR2 sequences are SGDLS and YYNGEE. The CDR3 extends over 13 amino acids. V lost 0 bases and J 6 bases, leaving 7 bases between the germline ends. CDR3 protein: CASSVEGFQPQHF. For the CDR3, the DNA is TGTGCCAGCAGCGTAGAGGGATTTCAGCCCCAGCATTTT.

This clone showed up just once. V gene TRBV6-1 combines with J gene TRBJ2-7; a possible D gene is TRBD2 (5 bases). The V end was cut by 6 bases, the J end by 5 bases, with 20 bases between. The CDR3 is 15 residues long. CDR1 is MNHNS, CDR2 SASEGT, per germline. The CDR3 loop is CASSVENLAPNEQYF. CDR3 DNA: TGTGCCAGCAGCGTAGAGAATCTAGCTCCTAACGAGCAGTACTTC.

The chain's CDR3 is CSVEGGTGKTAQYF. The CDR3 DNA sequence: TGCAGCGTTGAAGGGGGGACAGGGAAGACGGCCCAGTACTTC. V and J are TRBV29-1 and TRBJ2-5; 9 bases align to TRBD1. CDR1 SQVTM and CDR2 ANQGSEA come from the germline V gene. V shed 1 base and J 9 bases; nucleotides not matched to a gene: 9. CDR3 length equals 14 residues.

V and J are TRBV4-3 and TRBJ2-7; D is undetermined. From germline, CDR1 is LGHNA and CDR2 YSLEER. Trimming took 4 bases from V and 2 from J, leaving 15 bases between them. The length of the CDR3 is 15 residues. Here the CDR3 reads CASSLDTSGTYEQYF. The CDR3 DNA reads TGCGCCAGCAGCCTCGACACTTCTGGCACCTACGAGCAGTACTTC.

The chain has TRBV4-1 and TRBJ2-7; D may be TRBD1 or TRBD2 (5 bases each). Germline CDR1 is MGHRA and CDR2 is YSYEKL. The V end lost 1 base, the J end lost 3 bases, and 7 bases lay between the germline ends. The CDR3 sequence is 13 residues long. The CDR3 here is CASSQGDGYEQYF. The CDR3 DNA reads as TGCGCCAGCAGCCAAGGGGACGGCTACGAGCAGTACTTC.

V gene TRBV4-2 combines with J gene TRBJ1-4; maybe TRBD1 (5 bases). Looked up from germline, CDR1 is LGHNA and CDR2 is YNFKEQ. CDR3 length: 15 residues. The V gene lost 1 base and the J gene lost 7 bases, with 13 bases spanning the gap. CDR3 residues: CASSQAVQGLEKLFF. The CDR3, as DNA: TGTGCCAGCAGCCAAGCGGTGCAGGGCCTTGAAAAACTGTTTTTT.

In regard to this clone: At one end the junction does not follow the germline gene, possibly because of a read error. The CDR3 region is CASSLAPDPGETQYF. The CDR3 DNA is TGTGCTAGCAGCTTAGCCCCGGATCCGGGAGAGACCCAGTACTTC. V and J are TRBV7-7 and TRBJ2-5; D call uncertain. The CDR3 extends over 15 amino acids. Germline loops: CDR1 SSHAT, CDR2 FNYEAQ (reference sequence).

The CDR3 DNA reads as TGTGCCAGCAGCTTAGAGGCAGGAGACTCCTACGAGCAGTACTTC. Its protein is CASSLEAGDSYEQYF. J is TRBJ2-7 and V is TRBV11-1; D unresolved. The CDR3 has 15 amino acids. With 1 base removed from V and 0 bases from J, the gap between germline ends came to 10 bases. CDR1 and CDR2 (germline): SGHAT, FQDESV (reference sequence).

The chain is built from TRBV5-1 and TRBJ1-2; TRBD1 might be the D (6 bases). Between the trimmed V and J ends, which lost 6 bases and 5 bases, there was a span of 17 bases. The CDR3 has 14 amino acids. The V gene's germline CDR1 is SGHRS and CDR2 YFSETQ. The chain's CDR3 is CASKGDEGWYGYTF. In DNA form, the CDR3 reads TGCGCCAGCAAGGGGGATGAGGGATGGTATGGCTACACCTTC.

The chain combines TRBV7-9 with TRBJ2-7; D remains unclear. Germline V gene sequence: CDR1 SEHNR, CDR2 FQNEAQ (reference sequence). CDR3 length: 13 amino acids. Trimming removed 1 base from V and 4 bases from J, with 8 bases in between. The chain's CDR3 is CASSLEWGYEQYF. DNA of the CDR3: TGTGCCAGCAGCTTAGAATGGGGTTACGAGCAGTACTTC.

The rearrangement uses TRBV5-4 and TRBJ2-3; 13 bases are shared with TRBD2. CDR3 length: 16 residues. Germline V gene sequence: CDR1 SGHNT, CDR2 YYREEE (reference sequence). Trimming cost V 3 bases and J 8 bases; bases outside gene matches: 9. CDR3 nucleotides: TGTGCCAGCAGCTACGGACTAGCGGGGGACCGAGGTACGCAGTATTTT. Translation gives CASSYGLAGDRGTQYF.

This chain joins TRBV30 and TRBJ2-3; D is uncertain. The germline V gene encodes CDR1 GTSNPN and CDR2 SVGIG (reference sequence). The CDR3 sequence is 13 residues long. V was pared by 0 bases and J by 1 base, with 5 bases between. CDR3 sequence reads: CAWSVVGTDTQYF. The CDR3 DNA reads as TGTGCCTGGAGTGTAGTGGGCACAGATACGCAGTATTTT.

J is TRBJ1-2 and V is TRBV7-6; D unclear. The germline V and J ends were trimmed by 5 bases and 4 bases, with 14 bases remaining between them. The CDR3 runs 14 residues. Germline V gene lookup returns CDR1 SGHVS and CDR2 FNYEAQ. The CDR3 loop reads CASSPMLMAYGYTF. CDR3 nucleotide sequence: TGTGCCAGCAGCCCCATGTTGATGGCCTATGGCTACACCTTC.